This T cell receptor (beta chain) is from a study of PD-1 blockade in classical Hodgkin lymphoma. Study observations and caveats: Possible causes of repertoire differences, disease activity or prior therapy, remain undefined. TCR diversity rose significantly by C4D1 in CD4+ but not CD8+ cells.

V was clipped by 5 bases and J by 0 bases; unmatched bases: 10. This CDR3 region has 17 residues. CDR1 and CDR2 (germline): ENHRY, SYGVKD. After autologous stem cell transplantation all patients relapsed, and prior brentuximab vedotin exposure differed between cohorts. As for this clone: Its antigen is still unknown.

TCRdb's table, derived via immunoSEQ multiplex PCR, lists solely in-frame clones and lacks some. The sample contains 40,000 or so clones, around 87% of which appear only once. This TCR was sampled from a human donor with classical Hodgkin lymphoma. The source was peripheral blood mononuclear cells (PBMCs), collected at baseline. The genes are TRBV10-3 and TRBJ1-2, with 9 bases matching TRBD1. The CDR3 here is CAISLSGQGTANYGYTF. The CDR3 nucleotides are TGTGCCATCAGTCTCAGCGGACAGGGGACTGCTAACTATGGCTACACCTTC.